The rows below give T cell receptor beta chains drawn from one sample of a study of regulatory T cells in long-lasting Graves disease. TCRdb itself ran the multiplex PCR reads through MiXCR, one entry per CDR3 protein. Among more than 300,000 distinct CDR3 sequences listed, less than 20% were seen once. Sequenced here: peripheral blood mononuclear cells (PBMCs), sampled at new diagnosis, from a patient treated with antithyroid drugs. These TCRs come from a female donor with Graves disease. The CDR3 runs from the conserved cysteine through the conserved F or W. The D gene is left open where the match is weak. Size is stated for part of the rows, as once, few or many counts, or as a class when the clone is expanded.

CDR3nt: TGTGCCAGCAGCCGTCGAGGGGGGATAAAGACCCAGTACTTC
CDR3aa: CASSRRGGIKTQYF
abundance: many
j_gene: TRBJ2-5
v_gene: TRBV12-3/TRBV12-4
d_gene: .

CDR3nt: TGTGCCAGCAGTAAACCCCGTAGCGGGAGGCCATCTTATTACGAGCAGTACTTC
CDR3aa: CASSKPRSGRPSYYEQYF
abundance: many
j_gene: TRBJ2-7
v_gene: TRBV6-4
d_gene: TRBD2

CDR3nt: TGCGCCAGCAGTAGGTCCTTGTCCGACAATGAGCAGTTCTTC
CDR3aa: CASSRSLSDNEQFF
abundance: many
j_gene: TRBJ2-1
v_gene: TRBV5-1
d_gene: .

CDR3nt: TGTGCCAGCAGTTTGGGGGGGGCTAGCGAAACCCTGGCCTACAATGAGCAGTTCTTC
CDR3aa: CASSLGGASETLAYNEQFF
abundance: many
j_gene: TRBJ2-1
v_gene: TRBV2
d_gene: .

CDR3nt: TGTGCCTGGAGTCGGGACAGAGGAGAAGCTTTCTTT
CDR3aa: CAWSRDRGEAFF
abundance: many
j_gene: TRBJ1-1
v_gene: TRBV30
d_gene: TRBD1

CDR3nt: TGTGCCAGCAGCTCCCGCAATTTTCGGACAGGGGGGGACACTGAAGCTTTCTTT
CDR3aa: CASSSRNFRTGGDTEAFF
abundance: many
j_gene: TRBJ1-1
v_gene: TRBV7-9
d_gene: TRBD1

CDR3nt: TGTGCCAGCAGCCTTATCTTCCTTAGCTCCTACAATGAGCAGTTCTTC
CDR3aa: CASSLIFLSSYNEQFF
abundance: few
j_gene: TRBJ2-1
v_gene: TRBV12-3/TRBV12-4
d_gene: .

CDR3nt: TGCGCCAGCAGCCAAGGGGCAGCGGTGGCCGGGGAGCTGTTTTTT
CDR3aa: CASSQGAAVAGELFF
abundance: many
j_gene: TRBJ2-2
v_gene: TRBV4-3
d_gene: .

CDR3nt: TGTGCCAGCAGCTTAATGGGGGACGGTGGCTACACCTTC
CDR3aa: CASSLMGDGGYTF
abundance: many
j_gene: TRBJ1-2
v_gene: TRBV7-9
d_gene: .

CDR3nt: TGTGCCAGCAGCGCCGGGACTAGCGGCCGCAATGAGCAGTTCTTC
CDR3aa: CASSAGTSGRNEQFF
abundance: .
j_gene: TRBJ2-1
v_gene: TRBV11-1
d_gene: TRBD2

CDR3nt: TGTGCCAGCAGTATCGAAGCTTTCTTT
CDR3aa: CASSIEAFF
abundance: many
j_gene: TRBJ1-1
v_gene: TRBV27
d_gene: .

CDR3nt: TGTGCCAGCAGCGTAGTCTTGGGAACCACTGAAGCTTTCTTT
CDR3aa: CASSVVLGTTEAFF
abundance: many
j_gene: TRBJ1-1
v_gene: TRBV9
d_gene: .

CDR3nt: TGTGCCAGCAGTTTACTGGGGGAAGCCTACAATGAGCAGTTCTTC
CDR3aa: CASSLLGEAYNEQFF
abundance: .
j_gene: TRBJ2-1
v_gene: TRBV27
d_gene: .

CDR3nt: TGTGCCAGCAGTTCGAGTAGGGGGCTCGACTATGGCTACACCTTC
CDR3aa: CASSSSRGLDYGYTF
abundance: many
j_gene: TRBJ1-2
v_gene: TRBV28
d_gene: TRBD1

CDR3nt: TGTGCCAGCAGCTTGTCGGTCCGGATAGAAGCTTTCTTT
CDR3aa: CASSLSVRIEAFF
abundance: .
j_gene: TRBJ1-1
v_gene: TRBV5-5
d_gene: .

CDR3nt: TGTGCCAGCAGCTTAGACGTCAGTCAAACCTACGAGCAGTACTTC
CDR3aa: CASSLDVSQTYEQYF
abundance: many
j_gene: TRBJ2-7
v_gene: TRBV7-8
d_gene: .

CDR3nt: TGTGCCAGCAGCCAAGCGGGCTGGGACACCTACGAGCAGTACTTC
CDR3aa: CASSQAGWDTYEQYF
abundance: many
j_gene: TRBJ2-7
v_gene: TRBV3-1
d_gene: .

CDR3nt: TGCGCCAGCAGCTTGGCTCCGGAAACCTACGAGCAGTACTTC
CDR3aa: CASSLAPETYEQYF
abundance: .
j_gene: TRBJ2-7
v_gene: TRBV5-1
d_gene: .

CDR3nt: TGTGCCAGCAGCTTGGGCAGAACTTCCTATGGCTACACCTTC
CDR3aa: CASSLGRTSYGYTF
abundance: many
j_gene: TRBJ1-2
v_gene: TRBV7-2
d_gene: .

CDR3nt: TGTGCCAGCAGTTACCGGCCGACGTCGGCGGGCGAAAAACTGTTTTTT
CDR3aa: CASSYRPTSAGEKLFF
abundance: .
j_gene: TRBJ1-4
v_gene: TRBV6-2/TRBV6-3
d_gene: .

CDR3nt: TGTGCCAGCAGCCGAAGAAAGCCGGGACAGGCATCAACTAATGAAAAACTGTTTTTT
CDR3aa: CASSRRKPGQASTNEKLFF
abundance: many
j_gene: TRBJ1-4
v_gene: TRBV7-9
d_gene: TRBD1

CDR3nt: TGTGCCAGCAGCTTCCCTCGGACAGGGGATGGCTATGGCTACACCTTC
CDR3aa: CASSFPRTGDGYGYTF
abundance: many
j_gene: TRBJ1-2
v_gene: TRBV5-4
d_gene: TRBD1

CDR3nt: TGCAGTTCGCGGACTAGCGGCTCCTACGAGCAGTACTTC
CDR3aa: CSSRTSGSYEQYF
abundance: many
j_gene: TRBJ2-7
v_gene: TRBV20-1
d_gene: TRBD2

CDR3nt: TGTGCCAGCAGCAAAGGCGGGGACAGGGATACGCAGTATTTT
CDR3aa: CASSKGGDRDTQYF
abundance: many
j_gene: TRBJ2-3
v_gene: TRBV6-4
d_gene: TRBD1

CDR3nt: TGTGCCGCCGACAGGGGAGGACCAGAGACCCAGTACTTC
CDR3aa: CAADRGGPETQYF
abundance: many
j_gene: TRBJ2-5
v_gene: TRBV6-1
d_gene: TRBD1

CDR3nt: TGCAGCGTTGAGGGGGTGACCTATGGCTACACCTTC
CDR3aa: CSVEGVTYGYTF
abundance: .
j_gene: TRBJ1-2
v_gene: TRBV29-1
d_gene: .

CDR3nt: TGCGCCAGCAGCCAAGTAGGACGCGGGGGTAATGAAAAACTGTTTTTT
CDR3aa: CASSQVGRGGNEKLFF
abundance: many
j_gene: TRBJ1-4
v_gene: TRBV4-1
d_gene: .

CDR3nt: TGTGCCAGCAGTCCAGGTGTGGGGACGGAATACAATGAGCAGTTCTTC
CDR3aa: CASSPGVGTEYNEQFF
abundance: many
j_gene: TRBJ2-1
v_gene: TRBV7-9
d_gene: .

CDR3nt: TGCAGTGCTAGCGACAGACCGGAGTACAGCACAGATACGCAGTATTTT
CDR3aa: CSASDRPEYSTDTQYF
abundance: .
j_gene: TRBJ2-3
v_gene: TRBV20-1
d_gene: .

CDR3nt: TGTGCCAGTAAAACAGGGGCGGATACGCAGTATTTT
CDR3aa: CASKTGADTQYF
abundance: .
j_gene: TRBJ2-3
v_gene: TRBV27
d_gene: TRBD1

CDR3nt: TGCAGTGCGGGGACACCACGCACAGATACGCAGTATTTT
CDR3aa: CSAGTPRTDTQYF
abundance: many
j_gene: TRBJ2-3
v_gene: TRBV20-1
d_gene: .

CDR3nt: TGTGCCAGCTCGACTAGCGGCACAGATACGCAGTATTTT
CDR3aa: CASSTSGTDTQYF
abundance: many
j_gene: TRBJ2-3
v_gene: TRBV18
d_gene: TRBD2

CDR3nt: TGTGCCAGCAGACCAGGGGAAAGGGTGGAAGAAAAACTGTTTTTT
CDR3aa: CASRPGERVEEKLFF
abundance: many
j_gene: TRBJ1-4
v_gene: TRBV5-5
d_gene: .

CDR3nt: TGTGCCAGCAGCGCATCAAGCACAGATACGCAGTATTTT
CDR3aa: CASSASSTDTQYF
abundance: many
j_gene: TRBJ2-3
v_gene: TRBV7-2
d_gene: .

CDR3nt: TGCAGTGCCGCCAGACTAGGGACAGGGGTCCCCTTGGACACTGAAGCTTTCTTT
CDR3aa: CSAARLGTGVPLDTEAFF
abundance: many
j_gene: TRBJ1-1
v_gene: TRBV20-1
d_gene: TRBD1

CDR3nt: TGCGCCAGCACTCTGGACATCGCGGGTAGGGCTTTCTTT
CDR3aa: CASTLDIAGRAFF
abundance: many
j_gene: TRBJ1-1
v_gene: TRBV10-2
d_gene: .

CDR3nt: TGCGCCAGCAGCTTGTCTTACAGGGGATCCTACGAGCAGTACTTC
CDR3aa: CASSLSYRGSYEQYF
abundance: few
j_gene: TRBJ2-7
v_gene: TRBV5-1
d_gene: TRBD1

CDR3nt: TGCGCCAGCAGCCAGGGACTAGCGGATGAGCAGTTCTTC
CDR3aa: CASSQGLADEQFF
abundance: many
j_gene: TRBJ2-1
v_gene: TRBV5-1
d_gene: TRBD2

CDR3nt: TGTGCCAGTAGTATACGGGCCAGGGTGGTGGATGGCTACACCTTC
CDR3aa: CASSIRARVVDGYTF
abundance: few
j_gene: TRBJ1-2
v_gene: TRBV19
d_gene: .

CDR3nt: TGTGCCAGCAGTTTCTTATCCGCGAACACCGGGGAGCTGTTTTTT
CDR3aa: CASSFLSANTGELFF
abundance: .
j_gene: TRBJ2-2
v_gene: TRBV27
d_gene: .

CDR3nt: TGTGCCAGCAGTTTCTCTGGTCGGGTCCAAGAGACCCAGTACTTC
CDR3aa: CASSFSGRVQETQYF
abundance: many
j_gene: TRBJ2-5
v_gene: TRBV28
d_gene: .

CDR3nt: TGTGCCAGCAGTGAAGGAGGGGTGGGGAGACTAGCGGGAGGGCCGGGCTCCTACAATGAGCAGTTCTTC
CDR3aa: CASSEGGVGRLAGGPGSYNEQFF
abundance: few
j_gene: TRBJ2-1
v_gene: TRBV2
d_gene: TRBD2

CDR3nt: TGCGCCAGCAGCATAGGGACGACTAATGAAAAACTGTTTTTT
CDR3aa: CASSIGTTNEKLFF
abundance: many
j_gene: TRBJ1-4
v_gene: TRBV5-1
d_gene: .

CDR3nt: TGCGCCAGCAGCTTGCAAGCGACAGGGCAAGAGACCCAGTACTTC
CDR3aa: CASSLQATGQETQYF
abundance: .
j_gene: TRBJ2-5
v_gene: TRBV5-1
d_gene: TRBD1

CDR3nt: TGTGCCAGCAGTTACTCGATCCGGGAGGGGAAACAAGAGACCCAGTACTTC
CDR3aa: CASSYSIREGKQETQYF
abundance: many
j_gene: TRBJ2-5
v_gene: TRBV6-5
d_gene: TRBD2

CDR3nt: TGCAGCGTTGAAACAGACTCGAACACCGGGGAGCTGTTTTTT
CDR3aa: CSVETDSNTGELFF
abundance: .
j_gene: TRBJ2-2
v_gene: TRBV29-1
d_gene: .

CDR3nt: TGCGCCAGCAGCCAAGGACAGGGGGCTGATCAGCCCCAGCATTTT
CDR3aa: CASSQGQGADQPQHF
abundance: few
j_gene: TRBJ1-5
v_gene: TRBV4-1
d_gene: TRBD1

CDR3nt: TGCGCCAGCAGCTACCGGGACAGGGGGCCATTCGGCACAGATACGCAGTATTTT
CDR3aa: CASSYRDRGPFGTDTQYF
abundance: few
j_gene: TRBJ2-3
v_gene: TRBV4-1
d_gene: TRBD1